The 26 T cell receptor beta chains given below trace back to one sample, sequenced in a study of blood T cell repertoires in COVID-19. TCRdb keeps only in-frame clones here, not all; method: immunoSEQ multiplex PCR. Of some 75,000 clones in the sample, 65% to 85% were seen once. The material sequenced was peripheral blood. Receptors originate from a man aged 50-59 years with COVID-19, enrolled during active disease.

The rearrangement links TRBV18 to TRBJ1-4, with D unresolved. CDR1 is KGHSH, CDR2 LQKENI, per germline. The CDR3 is made up of 16 amino acids. V was pared by 6 bases and J by 4 bases, with 18 bases between. The CDR3 DNA sequence: TGTGCCAGCTCGCCGAACCGAGGGCAGAATAATGAAAAACTGTTTTTT. This translates into CASSPNRGQNNEKLFF. The full variable domain, rest sourced from reference TRBV18 and TRBJ1-4, is NAGVMQNPRHLVRRRGQEARLRCSPMKGHSHVYWYRQLPEEGLKFMVYLQKENIIDESGMPKERFSAEFPKEGPSILRIQQVVRGDSAAYFCASSPNRGQNNEKLFFGSGTQLSVL.

The CDR3 protein is CASSQGGTNTGELFF. The CDR3 nucleotides read TGTGCCAGCAGCCAAGGGGGCACGAACACCGGGGAGCTGTTTTTT. V and J are TRBV4-2 and TRBJ2-2; D is perhaps TRBD1 (5 bases). With 1 base removed from V and 0 bases from J, the gap between germline ends came to 6 bases. There are 15 residues in the CDR3. Germline CDR1 LGHNA, CDR2 YNFKEQ.

A single count supports this clone. This chain joins TRBV7-9 and TRBJ2-6, with 7 bases that match TRBD2. CDR3 length equals 19 residues. Trimming cost V 1 base and J 0 bases; bases outside gene matches: 9. CDR1 and CDR2 from the germline V gene are SEHNR and FQNEAQ (reference sequence). CDR3 in amino acids: CASSLVPGGPSSGANVLTF. The CDR3 bases are TGTGCCAGCAGCTTAGTACCGGGGGGACCGAGCTCTGGGGCCAACGTCCTGACTTTC. Variable domain in full (rest from reference TRBV7-9 and TRBJ2-6): DTGVSQNPRHKITKRGQNVTFRCDPISEHNRLYWYRQTLGQGPEFLTYFQNEAQLEKSRLLSDRFSAERPKGSFSTLEIQRTEQGDSAMYLCASSLVPGGPSSGANVLTFGAGSRLTVL.

The chain is built from TRBV5-5 and TRBJ2-1, with 13 bases that match TRBD2. The germline V gene has CDR1 SGHKS and CDR2 YYEKEE (reference sequence). J was trimmed by 7 bases and V by 4 bases; bases with no gene match: 8. The CDR3 is 16 residues long. CDR3 bases: TGTGCCAGCAGCCTCCGGACTAGCGGGAGTGGGAATGAGCAGTTCTTC. Translation gives CASSLRTSGSGNEQFF. The full variable domain, rest sourced from reference TRBV5-5 and TRBJ2-1, is DAGVTQSPTHLIKTRGQQVTLRCSPISGHKSVSWYQQVLGQGPQFIFQYYEKEERGRGNFPDRFSARQFPNYSSELNVNALLLGDSALYLCASSLRTSGSGNEQFFGPGTRLTVL.

V is TRBV6-5 and J is TRBJ1-3; 8 bases fit TRBD1. V shed 4 bases and J 3 bases; nucleotides not matched to a gene: 2. The CDR3 length is 14 residues. Looked up from germline, CDR1 is MNHEY and CDR2 is SVGAGI. The CDR3 DNA reads as TGTGCCAGCAGTTCAGGGGGCCTTGGAAACACCATATATTTT. Amino acid sequence: CASSSGGLGNTIYF.

This clone was seen a few times. The junction shows a germline mismatch at one end, possibly a read error. V is TRBV7-2 and J is TRBJ2-1; 8 bases are a match to TRBD2. This CDR3 is built from 10 residues. The germline V gene encodes CDR1 SGHTA and CDR2 FQGNSA. The CDR3 here is CASKRTSLVF. DNA for the CDR3: TGTGCCAGCAAGAGGACTAGCCTGGTCTTC. The entire variable domain, with the rest obtained from reference TRBV7-2 and TRBJ2-1, is as follows: GAGVSQSPSNKVTEKGKDVELRCDPISGHTALYWYRQSLGQGLEFLIYFQGNSAPDKSGLPSDRFSAERTGGSVSTLTIQRTQQEDSAVYLCASKRTSLVFGPGTRLTVL.

This clone was seen once. The chain is built from TRBV7-6 and TRBJ2-1; D is perhaps TRBD2 (6 bases). From germline, CDR1 is SGHVS and CDR2 FNYEAQ. This CDR3 has 15 amino acids. Trimming took 5 bases from V and 0 from J, leaving 11 bases between them. CDR3 bases: TGTGCCAGCAGCCGGGACTTTGGCTCCTACAATGAGCAGTTCTTC. It specifies CASSRDFGSYNEQFF.

This chain connects TRBV7-8 to TRBJ2-7; 8 bases map to TRBD2. The CDR3 consists of 14 residues. Germline V gene sequence: CDR1 SGHVS, CDR2 FQNEAQ. The V and J ends lost 3 bases and 1 base, in that order; junction bases with no gene match: 2. This chain's CDR3 is CASSFLAGSYEQYF. The CDR3 bases are TGTGCCAGCAGCTTCCTAGCGGGTTCCTACGAGCAGTACTTC.

The chain uses TRBV20-1 and TRBJ2-3; 12 bases map to TRBD2. Germline CDR1 DFQATT, CDR2 SNEGSKA (reference sequence). The J segment lost 6 bases and the V segment lost 3 bases, leaving 7 bases of the junction unmatched. The CDR3 is 15 residues long. The CDR3 DNA is TGCAGTGCTAGTGGACTAGCGGGACCCCCGGATACGCAGTATTTT. It is translated as CSASGLAGPPDTQYF.

This sequence joins TRBV4-2 and TRBJ1-1; 7 bases are shared with TRBD1. The germline V gene has CDR1 LGHNA and CDR2 YNFKEQ. V shed 1 base, J shed 3 bases, and the junction held 5 bases outside the gene matches. CDR3 length: 15 amino acids. The CDR3 DNA reads TGTGCCAGCAGCCAAGTCCGGGACAGATACACTGAAGCTTTCTTT. This translates into CASSQVRDRYTEAFF.

This clone was counted a few times. The chain carries TRBV7-2 and TRBJ2-7, with 8 positions matching TRBD2. Germline lookup yields CDR1 SGHTA and CDR2 FQGNSA. The CDR3 extends over 15 amino acids. The V gene end was trimmed by 1 base and the J gene end by 5 bases; junction bases not matched to a gene: 7. The CDR3 loop reads CASSLDRTSLDEQYF. DNA for the CDR3: TGTGCCAGCAGCTTAGATCGGACTAGCCTCGACGAGCAGTACTTC. The entire variable domain, with the rest obtained from reference TRBV7-2 and TRBJ2-7, is as follows: GAGVSQSPSNKVTEKGKDVELRCDPISGHTALYWYRQSLGQGLEFLIYFQGNSAPDKSGLPSDRFSAERTGGSVSTLTIQRTQQEDSAVYLCASSLDRTSLDEQYFGPGTRLTVT.

The rearrangement uses TRBV20-1 and TRBJ2-1; 9 bases match TRBD2. V gave up 3 bases and J gave up 4 bases; unmatched junction bases: 4. The CDR3 has 14 amino acids. Germline-derived CDR1 and CDR2 are DFQATT and SNEGSKA (reference sequence). CDR3 nucleotide sequence: TGCAGTGCTAGTCGTAGCGGGGGTTACAATGAGCAGTTCTTC. Translation: CSASRSGGYNEQFF.

The rearrangement joins TRBV18 to TRBJ1-1; possible D gene TRBD1, 5 bases. V gave up 3 bases and J gave up 1 base, with 12 bases separating them. Germline V lookup: CDR1 KGHSH, CDR2 LQKENI. The CDR3 length is 15 residues. The CDR3 sequence is CASSPEQGGNTEAFF. DNA for the CDR3: TGTGCCAGCTCACCGGAGCAGGGTGGGAACACTGAAGCTTTCTTT.

This clone has a handful of counts. CDR3 bases: TGTGCCAGCAGCCAAGAACTAGCGGGGGAAAGGGGTACGCAGTATTTT. This translates into CASSQELAGERGTQYF. This rearrangement joins TRBV3-1 (or the pseudogene TRBV3-2) to TRBJ2-3; 11 positions agree with TRBD2. V shed 0 bases and J 8 bases; nucleotides not matched to a gene: 7. The CDR3 covers 16 residues. Per germline, CDR1 LGHDT and CDR2 YNNKEL (reference sequence).

This clone was observed a few times. CDR3 sequence (DNA): TGTGCCAGCAGCCAGAAGTCGGGACTACTGAACACAGATACGCAGTATTTT. This encodes CASSQKSGLLNTDTQYF. V gene TRBV14 combines with J gene TRBJ2-3; 7 bases fit TRBD2. CDR1 and CDR2 (germline): SGHDN, FVKESK. The CDR3 sequence is 17 residues long. Unmatched junction bases numbered 11, after V lost 3 bases and J lost 2 bases.

This clone was counted a few times. V gene TRBV28 combines with J gene TRBJ2-1, with D maybe TRBD2 (5 bases). Germline CDR1 is MDHEN and CDR2 is SYDVKM. The germline V and J ends were trimmed by 3 bases and 1 base, with 10 bases remaining between them. This CDR3 has 15 residues. The CDR3 loop reads CASSFLSASYNEQFF. CDR3 nucleotide sequence: TGTGCCAGCAGTTTTCTTAGCGCGTCCTACAATGAGCAGTTCTTC.

The V call is TRBV5-4, the J call TRBJ2-1; D possibly corresponds to TRBD1 (6 bases). The germline gives CDR1 SGHNT, CDR2 YYREEE (reference sequence). V lost 0 bases and J 8 bases, leaving 12 bases between the germline ends. The CDR3 spans 14 residues. CDR3 nucleotides: TGTGCCAGCAGCTTGGGCCAGGGGTCTTATGAGCAGTTCTTC. Translating it yields CASSLGQGSYEQFF.

V usage is TRBV5-1 and J usage is TRBJ1-6; 7 bases map to TRBD1. V lost 0 bases, J lost 7 bases, and 4 bases stayed unmatched. This CDR3 comprises 15 residues. Germline-derived CDR1 and CDR2 are SGHRS and YFSETQ. The CDR3 nucleotides read TGCGCCAGCAGCTTGGATGGACAGGTGAATTCACCCCTCCACTTT. Its translation: CASSLDGQVNSPLHF.

This clone turned up a few times. The gene calls are TRBV5-4 and TRBJ1-1; possibly TRBD1 for D (5 bases). With 4 bases removed from V and 2 bases from J, the gap between germline ends came to 15 bases. The CDR3 is 15 residues long. Germline loops: CDR1 SGHNT, CDR2 YYREEE (reference sequence). For the CDR3, the DNA is TGTGCCAGCAGCCTCCATCAGGGAAGCAACACTGAAGCTTTCTTT. Its protein is CASSLHQGSNTEAFF.

This chain joins TRBV10-3 and TRBJ2-3, with a weak D call TRBD2 (6 bases). The CDR3 loop spans 14 amino acids. The V gene's germline CDR1 is ENHRY and CDR2 SYGVKD. Deletions cut 10 bases from V and 3 bases from J, with 17 bases between. The CDR3 nucleotides read TGTGCCACCAAGGGACCGGGGACTACAGATACGCAGTATTTT. Protein product: CATKGPGTTDTQYF.

The chain links TRBV28 to TRBJ1-1; 11 nucleotides agree with TRBD1. CDR1 is MDHEN and CDR2 is SYDVKM in the germline V gene. V was clipped by 5 bases and J by 6 bases; unmatched bases: 5. This CDR3 is 14 amino acids long. The CDR3 bases are TGTGCCAGCAGTCCCTGGACAGGGGGCGCTGAAGCTTTCTTT. Translated, it gives CASSPWTGGAEAFF.

The chain carries TRBV5-5 and TRBJ1-5; 7 positions match TRBD1. Unmatched junction bases numbered 2, after V lost 1 base and J lost 1 base. The germline gives CDR1 SGHKS, CDR2 YYEKEE (reference sequence). The CDR3 is 15 amino acids. The CDR3, as DNA: TGTGCCAGCAGCTTGCGACAGGGAAGCAATCAGCCCCAGCATTTT. Translating gives CASSLRQGSNQPQHF.

The CDR3 DNA reads TGCAGTACTGGGCGTAGGGAGACCCAGTACTTC. It encodes CSTGRRETQYF. The genes are TRBV20-1 and TRBJ2-5; D unclear. CDR3 size: 11 residues. Germline V gene data show CDR1 as DFQATT and CDR2 as SNEGSKA (reference sequence). V was pared by 8 bases and J by 5 bases, with 12 bases between.

V usage is TRBV28 and J usage is TRBJ1-2, with unresolved D. Trimming cost V 4 bases and J 0 bases, with 15 bases left between them. Germline CDR1 and CDR2: MDHEN and SYDVKM. This CDR3 spans 16 amino acids. This CDR3 reads CASSSQDTRPNYGYTF. In DNA form, the CDR3 reads TGTGCCAGCAGTTCCCAAGACACAAGGCCTAACTATGGCTACACCTTC.

V is TRBV6-6 and J is TRBJ2-7; D possibly corresponds to TRBD2 (5 bases). The ends were cut back, 7 bases at V and 0 bases at J, with 13 bases in the middle. Germline assignment: CDR1 MNHNY and CDR2 SVGAGI (reference sequence). CDR3 length: 14 amino acids. CDR3 in amino acids: CASTYSEGSYEQYF. CDR3 nucleotides: TGTGCCAGCACCTACTCCGAGGGCTCCTACGAGCAGTACTTC.

The V call is TRBV5-8, the J call TRBJ1-6, with 10 bases identical to TRBD1. The CDR3 consists of 15 residues. Germline-derived CDR1 and CDR2 are SGHTS and YDEGEE. Trimming at V came to 0 bases and at J to 8 bases, leaving 2 bases not matched to a gene. The CDR3 is CASSLDGQGDSPLHF. The CDR3 coding sequence is TGTGCCAGCAGCTTGGATGGACAGGGGGATTCACCCCTCCACTTT. The full variable domain, its missing parts supplied by reference TRBV5-8 and TRBJ1-6, is EAGVTQSPTHLIKTRGQQATLRCSPISGHTSVYWYQQALGLGLQFLLWYDEGEERNRGNFPPRFSGRQFPNYSSELNVNALELEDSALYLCASSLDGQGDSPLHFGNGTRLTVT.